This passage covers 22 T cell receptor beta chains from one sample sequenced in a study of blood T cell repertoires in COVID-19. Profiling relied on immunoSEQ multiplex PCR, and the TCRdb table lists in-frame clones only, not all of them. This table has 200,000 to 300,000 clones, about 88% appearing once. What was sequenced was peripheral blood. The source is a man aged 55 to 69 who had recovered from COVID-19.

The chain combines TRBV3-1 (or the pseudogene TRBV3-2) with TRBJ1-2; TRBD1 aligns across 9 bases. Unmatched junction bases numbered 11, after V lost 4 bases and J lost 2 bases. Germline V gives CDR1 LGHDT, CDR2 YNNKEL (reference sequence). The CDR3 length is 17 residues. The CDR3 loop is CASSPPSYRGLNYGYTF. DNA for the CDR3: TGTGCCAGCAGCCCCCCCTCGTACAGGGGGCTCAACTATGGCTACACCTTC.

The chain uses TRBV9 and TRBJ2-1, with TRBD1 matching over 10 bases. This CDR3 region has 17 residues. Germline V gene sequence: CDR1 SGDLS, CDR2 YYNGEE. J was trimmed by 8 bases and V by 3 bases; bases with no gene match: 14. DNA of the CDR3: TGTGCCAGCAGCGGACCCCAAGGGGGGACAGGGGTCGATGAGCAGTTCTTC. Its protein product is CASSGPQGGTGVDEQFF.

The chain combines TRBV7-2 with TRBJ1-1; no definite D call. The CDR3 has 16 residues. Germline-derived CDR1 and CDR2 are SGHTA and FQGNSA. V lost 0 bases, J lost 0 bases, and 11 bases lay in between. The CDR3 sequence: CASSLAGQAVNTEAFF. Written as DNA, the CDR3 is TGTGCCAGCAGCTTAGCAGGCCAGGCCGTGAACACTGAAGCTTTCTTT.

This clone appeared a single time. The rearrangement uses TRBV5-1 and TRBJ2-3, with TRBD1 matching 7 bases. The CDR3 runs 15 residues. From germline, CDR1 is SGHRS and CDR2 YFSETQ. V dropped 0 bases and J dropped 1; count of bases not matched to a gene: 2. The chain's CDR3 is CASSLVGTGTDTQYF. CDR3 in DNA: TGCGCCAGCAGCTTGGTAGGGACAGGCACAGATACGCAGTATTTT.

The chain uses TRBV4-1 and TRBJ2-2; 7 bases fit TRBD1. The trim removed 0 bases at V and 3 bases at J, leaving 4 bases unmatched. CDR1 is MGHRA, CDR2 YSYEKL, per germline. The CDR3 covers 16 residues. The CDR3 loop is CASSQDNRGYTGELFF. The CDR3 DNA is TGCGCCAGCAGCCAAGATAACAGGGGTTACACCGGGGAGCTGTTTTTT.

The CDR3 DNA is TGTGCCAGCTCAGACTATAATGAAAAACTGTTTTTT. It is translated as CASSDYNEKLFF. This rearrangement joins TRBV18 to TRBJ1-4; no clear D. Trimming removed 5 bases at V and 4 bases at J, with 5 bases between. The CDR3 length is 12 residues. The V gene's germline CDR1 is KGHSH and CDR2 LQKENI.

The genes are TRBV7-9 and TRBJ1-2; TRBD1 might be the D (6 bases). CDR3 length: 15 residues. Germline CDR1 and CDR2: SEHNR and FQNEAQ (reference sequence). Deletions cut 4 bases from V and 4 bases from J, with 16 bases between. CDR3 nucleotides: TGTGCCAGCAGCTCTTCAGGGGCCACGAGCTATGGCTACACCTTC. It specifies CASSSSGATSYGYTF.

This clone has only one observation. This chain joins TRBV18 and TRBJ2-5; maybe TRBD2 (5 bases). The germline CDR1 and CDR2 sequences are KGHSH and LQKENI. This CDR3 spans 15 amino acids. V was cut by 3 bases and J by 5 bases, with 16 bases left in between. The CDR3 loop is CASSPGVPGRETQYF. The CDR3 DNA follows: TGTGCCAGCTCACCCGGGGTACCGGGTAGGGAGACCCAGTACTTC.

This clone occurred once. The rearrangement joins TRBV11-2 to TRBJ2-7, with 9 bases lining up with TRBD1. Per germline, CDR1 SGHAT and CDR2 FQNNGV. After removal of 5 bases from V and 3 bases from J, the junction contained 5 bases not matched to a gene. This CDR3 comprises 14 residues. The CDR3: CASSHGQGNYEQYF. The CDR3 DNA reads TGTGCCAGCAGCCACGGACAGGGGAACTACGAGCAGTACTTC. Combining the CDR3 with reference TRBV11-2 and TRBJ2-7 gives the whole variable domain EAGVAQSPRYKIIEKRQSVAFWCNPISGHATLYWYQQILGQGPKLLIQFQNNGVVDDSQLPKDRFSAERLKGVDSTLKIQPAKLEDSAVYLCASSHGQGNYEQYFGPGTRLTVT.

This chain uses TRBV5-6 with TRBJ1-4; 8 nucleotides line up with TRBD1. V lost 4 bases, J lost 8 bases, and 7 bases stayed unmatched. This CDR3 spans 14 amino acids. The germline V gene has CDR1 SGHDT and CDR2 YYEEEE. CDR3 region: CASSTGGLGEKLFF. CDR3 bases: TGTGCCAGCAGCACAGGGGGGCTGGGCGAAAAACTGTTTTTT. The full variable domain, with the rest looked up from reference TRBV5-6 and TRBJ1-4, is DAGVTQSPTHLIKTRGQQVTLRCSPKSGHDTVSWYQQALGQGPQFIFQYYEEEERQRGNFPDRFSGHQFPNYSSELNVNALLLGDSALYLCASSTGGLGEKLFFGSGTQLSVL.

The rearrangement uses TRBV9 and TRBJ1-1; D unclear. The CDR3 totals 14 residues. CDR1 is SGDLS, CDR2 YYNGEE, per germline. The ends were cut back, 4 bases at V and 3 bases at J, with 13 bases in the middle. CDR3 in amino acids: CASSPGPGDTEAFF. The CDR3 DNA reads as TGTGCCAGCAGCCCCGGACCCGGGGACACTGAAGCTTTCTTT.

Turning to this clone: Other DNA sequences in this sample translate to the same CDR3. This chain links TRBV7-3 with TRBJ1-1, with D unresolved. CDR1 and CDR2 (germline): SGHTA, FQGTGA. The CDR3 is made up of 13 amino acids. V lost 6 bases, J lost 1 base, and 9 bases lay in between. The CDR3 is CASSSQANTEAFF. The CDR3 coding sequence is TGTGCCAGCAGTTCCCAGGCGAACACTGAAGCTTTCTTT.

In this sample, this clone turned up once. The chain's CDR3 is CASSMGAYGEQFF. CDR3 DNA sequence: TGTGCCAGTAGTATGGGGGCCTACGGTGAGCAGTTCTTC. The chain carries TRBV19 and TRBJ2-1; tentative D call: TRBD1 (6 bases). CDR3 length equals 13 residues. The V end lost 3 bases, the J end lost 9 bases, and 12 bases lay between the germline ends. CDR1 and CDR2 (germline): LNHDA, SQIVND (reference sequence). Supplemented by reference TRBV19 and TRBJ2-1, the full variable domain reads DGGITQSPKYLFRKEGQNVTLSCEQNLNHDAMYWYRQDPGQGLRLIYYSQIVNDFQKGDIAEGYSVSREKKESFPLTVTSAQKNPTAFYLCASSMGAYGEQFFGPGTRLTVL.

The chain uses TRBV21-1 and TRBJ2-3; TRBD2, the D gene given by the table, was not confirmed from the DNA. TRBV21-1 is an annotated pseudogene. The length of the CDR3 is 11 residues. The CDR3 sequence is CASTSLSTQYF. The CDR3 region has the DNA TGTGCCAGCACCTCTCTAAGTACGCAGTATTTT.

This chain links TRBV27 with TRBJ2-7; D may be TRBD1 (5 bases). CDR1 and CDR2 from the germline V gene are MNHEY and SMNVEV (reference sequence). Trimming stripped 1 base from V and 7 bases from J, with 17 bases between. The CDR3 is made up of 15 amino acids. The CDR3 loop reads CASSLWAGPQGEQYF. The CDR3 DNA is TGTGCCAGCAGTTTATGGGCAGGGCCCCAGGGAGAGCAGTACTTC.

This clone has a single count. J is TRBJ1-2 and V is TRBV24-1, with 8 bases aligning to TRBD1. This CDR3 is 14 amino acids long. Per germline, CDR1 KGHDR and CDR2 SFDVKD. J lost 7 bases, V lost 3 bases, and 6 bases had no gene match. CDR3 sequence: CATSDSRGPGGYTF. Here the CDR3 DNA reads TGTGCCACCAGTGATAGCAGGGGGCCCGGTGGCTACACCTTC.

The rearrangement uses TRBV6-6 and TRBJ2-7, with D possibly being TRBD1 (6 bases). CDR1 and CDR2 from the germline V gene are MNHNY and SVGAGI (reference sequence). This CDR3 spans 15 amino acids. V was clipped by 5 bases and J by 2 bases, with 16 bases between them. CDR3 bases: TGTGCCAGCAGTGCAAACAGGGTTTTGACCTACGAGCAGTACTTC. Translation: CASSANRVLTYEQYF.

This clone was detected a few times. The chain recombines TRBV10-1 with TRBJ2-3, with D uncertain. The CDR3 is 13 residues long. Germline V CDR1 and CDR2: WNHNN, SYGVQD (reference sequence). Trimming stripped 3 bases from V and 8 bases from J, with 12 bases between. The CDR3 nucleotides are TGCGCCAGCAGTGAATTGGCCCGAGGTACGCAGTATTTT. Its translation: CASSELARGTQYF.

The V call is TRBV7-2, the J call TRBJ2-7; 12 nucleotides agree with TRBD1. Germline V gene lookup returns CDR1 SGHTA and CDR2 FQGNSA. Germline trimming cut 5 bases from V and 5 bases from J; bases unmatched to any gene: 7. The CDR3 extends over 15 amino acids. CDR3 in amino acids: CASSRDRGRSDEQYF. Here the CDR3 DNA reads TGTGCCAGCAGCCGGGACAGGGGGCGAAGCGACGAGCAGTACTTC.

The J gene is TRBJ1-2, the V gene TRBV1. TRBV1 corresponds to a pseudogene. This CDR3 is built from 18 residues. CDR3: CTSSPPTLRDLTPYGYTF. Here the CDR3 DNA reads TGCACCAGCAGCCCCCCCACCCTGAGGGACTTAACGCCCTATGGCTACACCTTC.

The chain has TRBV5-4 and TRBJ2-5; D not resolved. Between the trimmed V and J ends, which lost 4 bases and 2 bases, there was a span of 9 bases. There are 13 residues in the CDR3. Germline V gives CDR1 SGHNT, CDR2 YYREEE (reference sequence). CDR3 protein: CASSRNSQETQYF. In nucleotides, the CDR3 is TGTGCCAGCAGCCGCAACAGTCAAGAGACCCAGTACTTC.

The genes are TRBV5-5 and TRBJ1-2, with D unclear. Deletions cut 4 bases from V and 0 bases from J, with 13 bases between. This CDR3 region has 15 residues. Germline V lookup: CDR1 SGHKS, CDR2 YYEKEE (reference sequence). The CDR3 sequence is CASSPLGTSNYGYTF. DNA for the CDR3: TGTGCCAGCAGCCCCCTGGGCACCTCTAACTATGGCTACACCTTC.